The 24 T cell receptor beta chains below come from one sample, sequenced in a study of siplizumab effects on memory and regulatory T cells. Repertoires were generated with immunoSEQ multiplex PCR, while TCRdb's copy carries only in-frame clones and drops some. Found here are roughly 110,000 clones, about 94% of them singletons; the top ten hold roughly 0.16%. The source material was non-Treg CD4+ T cells sorted from blood. The receptors here all came from a human donor in good health.

V usage is TRBV5-1 and J usage is TRBJ1-6; no reliable D call. The CDR3 has 16 residues. Per the germline V gene, CDR1 is SGHRS and CDR2 is YFSETQ. Trimming cost V 0 bases and J 2 bases, with 9 bases left between them. In DNA form, the CDR3 reads TGCGCCAGCAGCTTGGAGTCCTTCCCCTATAATTCACCCCTCCACTTT. Translation: CASSLESFPYNSPLHF.

This chain uses TRBV23-1 with TRBJ1-2; D unresolved. TRBV23-1 has ORF status, its function being uncertain. The CDR3 has 15 residues. V was pared by 3 bases and J by 2 bases, with 13 bases between. DNA of the CDR3: TGCGCCAGCAGTCACGCGCGGCGCAGCAACTATGGCTACACCTTC. This codes for CASSHARRSNYGYTF.

Only one count was recorded for this clone. The rearrangement links TRBV15 to TRBJ2-1, with D possibly TRBD1 on 5 matching bases. Germline CDR1 LNHNV, CDR2 YYDKDF (reference sequence). Trimming cost V 0 bases and J 7 bases, with 13 bases left between them. The CDR3 has 15 residues. This chain's CDR3 is CATSREDTPGNEQFF. The DNA for the CDR3 is TGTGCCACCAGCAGAGAGGACACTCCTGGGAATGAGCAGTTCTTC.

The count of this clone is one. V is TRBV5-6 and J is TRBJ2-1; 14 bases fit TRBD2. V lost 4 bases, J lost 7 bases, and 7 bases stayed unmatched. The germline V gene encodes CDR1 SGHDT and CDR2 YYEEEE. There are 16 residues in the CDR3. The CDR3 protein is CASSRAGTSGGNEQFF. CDR3 DNA sequence: TGTGCCAGCAGCCGGGCAGGGACTAGCGGGGGAAATGAGCAGTTCTTC.

The chain combines TRBV2 with TRBJ2-4; D is possibly TRBD1 (6 bases). CDR3 length: 14 residues. Germline V lookup: CDR1 SNHLY, CDR2 FYNNEI. Trimming removed 4 bases from V and 0 bases from J, with 7 bases in between. The CDR3 protein is CASSAGQAKNIQYF. The CDR3, as DNA: TGTGCCAGCAGTGCGGGACAAGCCAAAAACATTCAGTACTTC.

The chain carries TRBV19 and TRBJ2-5, with D perhaps TRBD2 (5 bases). Germline V lookup: CDR1 LNHDA, CDR2 SQIVND (reference sequence). This CDR3 region has 15 residues. Trimming pared 4 bases from V and 0 bases from J, leaving 12 bases between. For the CDR3, the DNA is TGTGCCAGTAGTACAAATTCGGGGTACCAAGAGACCCAGTACTTC. This translates into CASSTNSGYQETQYF.

The V gene is TRBV5-8, the J gene TRBJ2-5, with TRBD2 matching 10 bases. The CDR3 sequence is 18 residues long. CDR1 is SGHTS and CDR2 is YDEGEE in the germline V gene. V gave up 1 base and J gave up 4 bases; unmatched junction bases: 13. Here the CDR3 reads CASSLKSSGGQMGETQYF. CDR3 coding DNA: TGTGCCAGCAGCTTGAAGTCTAGCGGGGGCCAAATGGGAGAGACCCAGTACTTC.

This clone was counted a single time. CDR3 coding DNA: TGTGTCAGAAGCTGTGGAGGTGAAGCTTTCTTT. Its protein is CVRSCGGEAFF. The J gene is TRBJ1-1, the V gene TRBV7-5. TRBV7-5 is a listed pseudogene. The CDR3 runs to 11 residues.

V usage is TRBV28 and J usage is TRBJ1-4, with 9 positions matching TRBD1. CDR3 length equals 15 residues. V was pared by 10 bases and J by 1 base, with 7 bases of the junction left unmatched. Germline assignment: CDR1 MDHEN and CDR2 SYDVKM. CDR3 sequence reads: CATRTGGVTNEKLFF. CDR3 bases: TGTGCCACCCGAACAGGGGGCGTAACTAATGAAAAACTGTTTTTT.

The table lists this clone with a count of one. V and J are TRBV18 and TRBJ2-3; 12 bases map to TRBD2. The length of the CDR3 is 16 residues. CDR1 and CDR2 (germline): KGHSH, LQKENI. J gave up 3 bases and V 3 bases, and 4 bases lay outside the gene matches. The chain's CDR3 is CASSPLAGGPTDTQYF. The DNA for the CDR3 is TGTGCCAGCTCACCTCTAGCGGGGGGGCCGACAGATACGCAGTATTTT.

V usage is TRBV10-1 and J usage is TRBJ2-1; D may be TRBD1 (5 bases). V lost 5 bases to trimming and J lost 5 bases, with 10 bases between them. The CDR3 runs 13 residues. Germline V gene data show CDR1 as WNHNN and CDR2 as SYGVQD (reference sequence). The CDR3 here is CASSSTVHNEQFF. CDR3 in DNA: TGCGCCAGCAGTTCGACAGTTCACAATGAGCAGTTCTTC.

The chain recombines TRBV13 with TRBJ1-2; D not certain. Deletions cut 5 bases from V and 7 bases from J, with 14 bases between. Germline assignment: CDR1 PRHDT and CDR2 FYEKMQ (reference sequence). There are 13 residues in the CDR3. CDR3 sequence: CASSVTQISGYTF. CDR3 DNA sequence: TGTGCCAGCAGCGTGACCCAAATCTCTGGCTACACCTTC.

This chain uses TRBV5-4 with TRBJ2-3; D uncertain. The V end was cut by 3 bases, the J end by 2 bases, with 1 base between. Germline assignment: CDR1 SGHNT and CDR2 YYREEE (reference sequence). The length of the CDR3 is 11 residues. The DNA for the CDR3 is TGTGCCAGCAGCTACACAGATACGCAGTATTTT. Its protein product is CASSYTDTQYF.

The V gene is TRBV23-1, the J gene TRBJ1-2, with 7 bases lining up with TRBD1. TRBV23-1 is designated an ORF whose function remains uncertain. The CDR3 is 10 residues long. The V segment lost 8 bases and the J segment 8 bases; nucleotides outside the gene matches: 2. The CDR3, as DNA: TGCGCCAGCGAACAGGGGGGCTACACCTTC. It codes for CASEQGGYTF.

The rearrangement uses TRBV5-1 and TRBJ2-3; tentatively, D is TRBD2 (6 bases). This CDR3 is 16 amino acids long. Germline assignment: CDR1 SGHRS and CDR2 YFSETQ. The V and J ends lost 0 bases and 2 bases respectively, with 13 bases between them. The CDR3 bases are TGCGCCAGCAGCTTGGCGGCGGGGACTTCCACAGATACGCAGTATTTT. This codes for CASSLAAGTSTDTQYF.

This clone was recorded only once. This sequence joins TRBV19 and TRBJ1-2, with D unresolved. V lost 3 bases and J lost 6, with 14 bases in between. The CDR3 contains 14 residues. Germline V CDR1 and CDR2: LNHDA, SQIVND (reference sequence). CDR3: CASSIQGLVNGYTF. For the CDR3, the DNA is TGTGCCAGTAGTATCCAAGGCCTTGTAAATGGCTACACCTTC.

The chain uses TRBV6-4 and TRBJ2-3; D is uncertain. From germline, CDR1 is MRHNA and CDR2 SNTAGT. This CDR3 has 14 amino acids. In nucleotides, the CDR3 is TGTGCTGGCCGGGCCTCCTCTACCACAGATACGCAGTATTTT. It is translated as CAGRASSTTDTQYF.

This sequence joins TRBV4-2 and TRBJ1-2; no definite D call. Trimming left V 7 bases short and J 4 bases short, with 16 bases between. Per germline, CDR1 LGHNA and CDR2 YNFKEQ. The CDR3 length is 14 residues. In nucleotides, the CDR3 is TGTGCCAGCAACCCCCCGGGAACCCTCTATGGCTACACCTTC. Its protein product is CASNPPGTLYGYTF.

The chain joins TRBV2 to TRBJ1-5, with 7 bases that match TRBD1. V shed 5 bases, J shed 2 bases, and the junction held 6 bases outside the gene matches. Per the germline V gene, CDR1 is SNHLY and CDR2 is FYNNEI. The CDR3 contains 15 residues. This CDR3 reads CASSRQGVGNQPQHF. The DNA for the CDR3 is TGTGCCAGCAGTAGACAGGGTGTGGGCAATCAGCCCCAGCATTTT.

The chain links TRBV4-3 to TRBJ1-6, with TRBD1 matching 7 bases. The CDR3 covers 14 residues. V trimming: 0 bases; J trimming: 10 bases; junction bases outside the gene matches: 3. Looked up from germline, CDR1 is LGHNA and CDR2 is YSLEER. The CDR3 reads CASSQEQGRSPLHF. The DNA of the CDR3 is TGCGCCAGCAGCCAAGAACAGGGGAGGTCACCCCTCCACTTT.

This chain links TRBV11-2 with TRBJ2-3, with 10 bases identical to TRBD2. V shed 8 bases, J shed 3 bases, and the junction held 5 bases outside the gene matches. CDR3 length: 14 residues. Germline V gene data show CDR1 as SGHAT and CDR2 as FQNNGV. The CDR3 bases are TGTGCCAGCCAAGCGGGGGGGCTTACAGATACGCAGTATTTT. Translating gives CASQAGGLTDTQYF.

This chain connects TRBV29-1 to TRBJ1-4; D remains unclear. Trimming cost V 6 bases and J 10 bases, with 15 bases left between them. The V gene's germline CDR1 is SQVTM and CDR2 ANQGSEA. This CDR3 contains 12 residues. CDR3 amino acids: CSVVTHTLKLFF. The CDR3 DNA sequence: TGCAGCGTCGTTACTCACACGTTAAAACTGTTTTTT.

The rearrangement links TRBV11-1 to TRBJ2-1, with a possible D match to TRBD1 (6 bases). The germline V and J ends were trimmed by 0 bases and 4 bases, with 13 bases remaining between them. The CDR3 consists of 16 residues. Germline V CDR1 and CDR2: SGHAT, FQDESV (reference sequence). CDR3 protein: CASSLAFRTAYNEQFF. CDR3 DNA: TGTGCCAGCAGCTTAGCGTTCAGGACAGCTTACAATGAGCAGTTCTTC.

J is TRBJ1-5 and V is TRBV28; maybe TRBD1 (5 bases). Deletions cut 3 bases from V and 1 base from J, with 13 bases between. From germline, CDR1 is MDHEN and CDR2 SYDVKM. This CDR3 is built from 16 residues. The CDR3 DNA sequence: TGTGCCAGCAGTTTGGTGAGGGACGAAAGCAATCAGCCCCAGCATTTT. This codes for CASSLVRDESNQPQHF.